This T cell receptor beta chain comes out of a study of response to subunit inactivated influenza vaccine. Points on this clonotype: The antigen remains unidentified.

TCRdb redid the calling of the RT-PCR reads with MiXCR, one entry per CDR3 protein. The sample includes about 480,000 distinct CDR3 sequences, 25% of them seen just once. CDR3 length equals 13 residues. Germline-derived CDR1 and CDR2 are MDHEN and SYDVKM. V dropped 8 bases and J dropped 4; count of bases not matched to a gene: 5. Study results and caveats: Few additional T cells are recruited per seasonal influenza vaccination, authors suggested.

The chain employs TRBV28 and TRBJ1-2; 9 positions match TRBD1. Sequenced material: CD4+ T cells sorted from PBMCs, taken roughly 5 days after vaccination. This clonotype was obtained from a man in his fifties or sixties who received an inactivated influenza vaccine. The CDR3 spells CASHGTGTYGYTF. CDR3 nucleotide sequence: TGTGCCAGCCACGGGACAGGGACCTATGGCTACACCTTC.